These T cell receptor beta chains were read from a single sample in a study of response to subunit inactivated influenza vaccine. One entry per CDR3 protein, called by TCRdb with MiXCR from the RT-PCR reads. The repertoire holds 650,000 to 800,000 distinct CDR3 sequences, with roughly 13% as singletons. Sequences were derived from PBMCs from blood, sampled 14 days before vaccination. The receptors derive from a man between 45 and 60 years old who received an inactivated influenza vaccine. CDR3s include the opening cysteine and the closing phenylalanine or tryptophan. Fields, in order: D gene, V gene, J gene, clone size, CDR3 DNA, CDR3 protein. D genes are given only for firm matches. The size field is filled for only some rows; it gives once, few, many or a size class.

d_gene: TRBD1; v_gene: TRBV3-1; j_gene: TRBJ1-5; abundance: NA; CDR3nt: TGTGCCAGCAGCCAATACTCCGGGACAGAAATTAATCAGCCCCAGCATTTT; CDR3aa: CASSQYSGTEINQPQHF
d_gene: TRBD1; v_gene: TRBV5-1; j_gene: TRBJ1-5; abundance: many; CDR3nt: TGCGCCAGCAGCGAGGGACAGGGTGGGAATCAGCCCCAGCATTTT; CDR3aa: CASSEGQGGNQPQHF
d_gene: TRBD1; v_gene: TRBV5-1; j_gene: TRBJ1-1; abundance: many; CDR3nt: TGCGCCAGCAGCGCCCAGACAGGGACGAACACTGAAGCTTTCTTT; CDR3aa: CASSAQTGTNTEAFF
d_gene: NA; v_gene: TRBV24-1; j_gene: TRBJ2-7; abundance: few; CDR3nt: TGTGCCACCAGTGACCCCTTCCGGGGAGGTACCTACGAGCAGTACTTC; CDR3aa: CATSDPFRGGTYEQYF
d_gene: TRBD1; v_gene: TRBV10-2; j_gene: TRBJ2-2; abundance: NA; CDR3nt: TGCGCCAGCAAGGGACAGGTGAACACCGGGGAGCTGTTTTTT; CDR3aa: CASKGQVNTGELFF
d_gene: TRBD2; v_gene: TRBV6-2/TRBV6-3; j_gene: TRBJ2-7; abundance: many; CDR3nt: TGTGCCAGCAGTGCAACCGGGACTAGCGGGACGGGCGAGCAGTACTTC; CDR3aa: CASSATGTSGTGEQYF
d_gene: TRBD2; v_gene: TRBV12-3/TRBV12-4; j_gene: TRBJ2-2; abundance: NA; CDR3nt: TGTGCCAGCTACCCGCGCGGGGGTAGAATCGGGGAGCTGTTTTTT; CDR3aa: CASYPRGGRIGELFF
d_gene: NA; v_gene: TRBV5-1; j_gene: TRBJ2-5; abundance: few; CDR3nt: TGCGCCAGCAGCTCCGGCGAGAGGACTTCCCAGTACTTC; CDR3aa: CASSSGERTSQYF
d_gene: NA; v_gene: TRBV12-3/TRBV12-4; j_gene: TRBJ2-5; abundance: NA; CDR3nt: TGTGCCAGCAGCCCCAGGGGGGAGCAAGAGACCCAGTACTTC; CDR3aa: CASSPRGEQETQYF
d_gene: TRBD2; v_gene: TRBV7-2; j_gene: TRBJ2-7; abundance: few; CDR3nt: TGTGCCAGCCGGGGGGGCCGAATCGAGCAGTACTTC; CDR3aa: CASRGGRIEQYF
d_gene: NA; v_gene: TRBV5-1; j_gene: TRBJ2-3; abundance: NA; CDR3nt: TGCGCCAGCGGGTCCCGGGGCTACCGGGAAGATACGCAGTATTTT; CDR3aa: CASGSRGYREDTQYF
d_gene: NA; v_gene: TRBV18; j_gene: TRBJ1-1; abundance: NA; CDR3nt: TGTGCCAGCTCACCGGTGCGGGAAACTGAAGCTTTCTTT; CDR3aa: CASSPVRETEAFF
d_gene: NA; v_gene: TRBV24-1; j_gene: TRBJ2-3; abundance: many; CDR3nt: TGTGCCACCAGTAGCGCAGATTCCACAGATACGCAGTATTTT; CDR3aa: CATSSADSTDTQYF
d_gene: NA; v_gene: TRBV10-3; j_gene: TRBJ2-7; abundance: few; CDR3nt: TGTGCCATCAGTGAATCCTGGGGGACAAGGAACGAGCAGTACTTC; CDR3aa: CAISESWGTRNEQYF
d_gene: NA; v_gene: TRBV24-1; j_gene: TRBJ2-7; abundance: NA; CDR3nt: TGTGCCACCAGTGATTCCGCCCGCTACGAGCAGTACTTC; CDR3aa: CATSDSARYEQYF
d_gene: NA; v_gene: TRBV15; j_gene: TRBJ2-5; abundance: NA; CDR3nt: TGTGCCACCAGCAGAGATCTAGGGTCCCCAGGGGAGACCCAGTACTTC; CDR3aa: CATSRDLGSPGETQYF
d_gene: NA; v_gene: TRBV10-3; j_gene: TRBJ2-3; abundance: few; CDR3nt: TGTGCCATCAGTGGGGGACTCGCCCGCACAGATACGCAGTATTTT; CDR3aa: CAISGGLARTDTQYF
d_gene: NA; v_gene: TRBV20-1; j_gene: TRBJ2-1; abundance: NA; CDR3nt: TGCAGTGCAAGAGACAGACAGTATCGGAGGGAGCAGTTCTTC; CDR3aa: CSARDRQYRREQFF
d_gene: TRBD1; v_gene: TRBV7-2; j_gene: TRBJ1-6; abundance: NA; CDR3nt: TGTGCCAGCAGCTTAGAACCAGGGGGCGGTTCACCCCTCCACTTT; CDR3aa: CASSLEPGGGSPLHF
d_gene: NA; v_gene: TRBV3-1; j_gene: TRBJ2-7; abundance: many; CDR3nt: TGTGCCAGCAGCCATGAGGGGGAAACTAGGACCTACGAGCAGTACTTC; CDR3aa: CASSHEGETRTYEQYF
d_gene: TRBD1; v_gene: TRBV12-3/TRBV12-4; j_gene: TRBJ1-2; abundance: few; CDR3nt: TGTGCCAGCAGTTTTAGTCAGGGGGCTGGTGGCTACACCTTC; CDR3aa: CASSFSQGAGGYTF
d_gene: NA; v_gene: TRBV7-9; j_gene: TRBJ2-2; abundance: NA; CDR3nt: TGTGCCAGCATCCCGAAAGAAGGTGGGGCGAGCGGGGAGCTGTTTTTT; CDR3aa: CASIPKEGGASGELFF
d_gene: NA; v_gene: TRBV6-2/TRBV6-3; j_gene: TRBJ2-7; abundance: NA; CDR3nt: TGTGCCAGCAGTTCTTATCCGGAGTTCTACGAGCAGTACTTC; CDR3aa: CASSSYPEFYEQYF
d_gene: NA; v_gene: TRBV3-1; j_gene: TRBJ2-5; abundance: many; CDR3nt: TGTGCCAGCAGCCGAATGTCGGTCGGGGCGCGGGAGACCCAGTACTTC; CDR3aa: CASSRMSVGARETQYF
d_gene: NA; v_gene: TRBV3-1; j_gene: TRBJ2-5; abundance: few; CDR3nt: TGTGCCAGCAGCCAAGGCCAGCTACAAGAGACCCAGTACTTC; CDR3aa: CASSQGQLQETQYF
d_gene: NA; v_gene: TRBV5-1; j_gene: TRBJ1-1; abundance: few; CDR3nt: TGCGCCAGCAGCCCGGACGTGACCGGGGCCACTGAAGCTTTCTTT; CDR3aa: CASSPDVTGATEAFF
d_gene: TRBD1; v_gene: TRBV7-9; j_gene: TRBJ2-7; abundance: NA; CDR3nt: TGTGCCAGCAGCCCGACAGGGACCTCCTACGAGCAGTACTTC; CDR3aa: CASSPTGTSYEQYF
d_gene: NA; v_gene: TRBV29-1; j_gene: TRBJ2-1; abundance: NA; CDR3nt: TGCAGCGTTGTTTGGCAGGGGCATGTCTATGAGCAGTTCTTC; CDR3aa: CSVVWQGHVYEQFF
d_gene: NA; v_gene: TRBV20-1; j_gene: TRBJ2-5; abundance: few; CDR3nt: TGCAGTGCTACCGCCAGTAGCGGTCGACAAGAGACCCAGTACTTC; CDR3aa: CSATASSGRQETQYF
d_gene: NA; v_gene: TRBV5-6; j_gene: TRBJ2-5; abundance: few; CDR3nt: TGTGCCAGCAGCCTACCTGGGGCGGGGTTGGGAAGAGAGACCCAGTACTTC; CDR3aa: CASSLPGAGLGRETQYF
d_gene: NA; v_gene: TRBV25-1; j_gene: TRBJ2-2; abundance: NA; CDR3nt: TGTGCCAGCAGTGATGGGAGCGCGAGAACCGGGGAGCTGTTTTTT; CDR3aa: CASSDGSARTGELFF
d_gene: NA; v_gene: TRBV6-1; j_gene: TRBJ1-4; abundance: NA; CDR3nt: TGTGCCAGCAGTGAATGGGTGCTGTTTTTT; CDR3aa: CASSEWVLFF
d_gene: NA; v_gene: TRBV3-1; j_gene: TRBJ1-5; abundance: many; CDR3nt: TGTGCCAGCAGCCCCCGGTGGGGGGGAAATCAGCCCCAGCATTTT; CDR3aa: CASSPRWGGNQPQHF